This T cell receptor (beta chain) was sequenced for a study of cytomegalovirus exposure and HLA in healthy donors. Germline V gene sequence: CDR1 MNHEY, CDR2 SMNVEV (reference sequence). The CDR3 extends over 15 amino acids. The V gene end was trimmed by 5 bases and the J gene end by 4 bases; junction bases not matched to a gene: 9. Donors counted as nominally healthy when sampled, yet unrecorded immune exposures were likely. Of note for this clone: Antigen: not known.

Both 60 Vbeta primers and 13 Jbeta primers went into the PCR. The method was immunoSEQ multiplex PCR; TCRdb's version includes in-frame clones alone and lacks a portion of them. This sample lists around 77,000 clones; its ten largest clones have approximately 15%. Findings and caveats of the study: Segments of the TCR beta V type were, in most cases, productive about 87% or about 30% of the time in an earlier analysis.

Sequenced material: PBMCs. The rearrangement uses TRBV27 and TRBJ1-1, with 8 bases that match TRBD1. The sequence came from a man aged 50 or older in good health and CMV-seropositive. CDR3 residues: CASSLDYDRGTEAFF. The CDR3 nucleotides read TGTGCCAGCAGTCTAGACTATGACAGGGGCACTGAAGCTTTCTTT.